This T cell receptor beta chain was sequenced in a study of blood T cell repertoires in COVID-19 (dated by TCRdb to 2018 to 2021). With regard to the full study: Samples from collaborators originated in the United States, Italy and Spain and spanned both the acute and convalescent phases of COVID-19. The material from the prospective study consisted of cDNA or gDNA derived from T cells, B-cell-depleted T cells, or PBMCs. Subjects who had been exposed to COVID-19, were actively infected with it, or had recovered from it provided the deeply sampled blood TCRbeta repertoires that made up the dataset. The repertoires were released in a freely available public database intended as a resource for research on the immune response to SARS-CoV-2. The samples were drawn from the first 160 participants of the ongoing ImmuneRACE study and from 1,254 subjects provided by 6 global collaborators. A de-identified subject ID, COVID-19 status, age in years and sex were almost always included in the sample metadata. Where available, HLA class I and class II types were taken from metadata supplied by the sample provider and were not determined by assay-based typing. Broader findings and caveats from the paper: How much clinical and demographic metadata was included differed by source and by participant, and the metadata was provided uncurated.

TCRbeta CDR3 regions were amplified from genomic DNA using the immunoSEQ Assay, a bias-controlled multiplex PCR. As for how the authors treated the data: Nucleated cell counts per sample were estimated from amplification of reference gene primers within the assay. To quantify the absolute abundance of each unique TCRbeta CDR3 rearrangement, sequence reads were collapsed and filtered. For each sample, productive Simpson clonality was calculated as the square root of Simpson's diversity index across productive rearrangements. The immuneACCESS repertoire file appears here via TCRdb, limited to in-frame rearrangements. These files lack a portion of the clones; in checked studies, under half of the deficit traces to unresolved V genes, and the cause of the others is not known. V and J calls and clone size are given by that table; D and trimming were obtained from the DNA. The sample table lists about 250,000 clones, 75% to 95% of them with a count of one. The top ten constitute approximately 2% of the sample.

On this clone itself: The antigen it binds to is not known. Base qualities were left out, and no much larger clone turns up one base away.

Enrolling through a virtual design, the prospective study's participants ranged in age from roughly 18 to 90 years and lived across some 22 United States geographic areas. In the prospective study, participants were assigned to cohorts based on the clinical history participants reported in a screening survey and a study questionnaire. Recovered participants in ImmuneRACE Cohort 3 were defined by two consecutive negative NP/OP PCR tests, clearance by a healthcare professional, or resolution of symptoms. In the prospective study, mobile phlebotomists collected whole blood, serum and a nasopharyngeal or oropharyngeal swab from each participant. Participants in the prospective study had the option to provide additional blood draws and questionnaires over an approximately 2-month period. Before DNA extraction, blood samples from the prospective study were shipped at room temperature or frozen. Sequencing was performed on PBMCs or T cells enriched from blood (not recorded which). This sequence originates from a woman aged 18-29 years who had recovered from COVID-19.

The CDR3: CASNFGQGPYNEQFF. DNA sequence: TGTGCCAGCAATTTCGGACAGGGGCCCTACAATGAGCAGTTCTTC. The chain links TRBV27 with TRBJ2-1; 9 bases in between match TRBD1. Germline trimming amounts to 7 bases on V and 2 bases on J, with 6 as the count of junction bases outside the gene matches. There are 15 amino acids in the CDR3, from cysteine to phenylalanine inclusive. Of the read, only the CDR3 DNA is kept; its 45 bases are in frame from base 1. In the germline V gene (reference sequence), CDR1 corresponds to MNHEY and CDR2 to SMNVEV.